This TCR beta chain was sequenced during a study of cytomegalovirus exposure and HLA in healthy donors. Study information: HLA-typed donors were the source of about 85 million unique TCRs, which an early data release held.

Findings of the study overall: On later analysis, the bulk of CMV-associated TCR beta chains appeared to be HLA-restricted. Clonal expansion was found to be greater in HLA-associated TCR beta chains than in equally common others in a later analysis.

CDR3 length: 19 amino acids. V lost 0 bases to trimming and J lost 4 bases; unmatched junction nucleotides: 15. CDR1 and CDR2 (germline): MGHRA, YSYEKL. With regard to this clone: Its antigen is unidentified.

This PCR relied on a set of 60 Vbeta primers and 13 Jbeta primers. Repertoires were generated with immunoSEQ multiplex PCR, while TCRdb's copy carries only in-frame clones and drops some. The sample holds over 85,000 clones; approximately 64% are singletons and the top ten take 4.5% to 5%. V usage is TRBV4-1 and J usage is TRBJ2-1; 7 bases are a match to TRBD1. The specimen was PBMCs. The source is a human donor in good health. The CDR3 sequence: CASSQEWLGNRGYYNEQFF. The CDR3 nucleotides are TGCGCCAGCAGCCAAGAGTGGTTGGGCAACAGGGGCTATTACAATGAGCAGTTCTTC.